This TCR beta chain was captured by sequencing in a study of cytomegalovirus exposure and HLA in healthy donors (dated by TCRdb to 2016 to 2017). Background on the whole study: According to an earlier analysis of several hundred of the donors, about 179 million T cells yielded 117 million unique TCR beta sequences and about 280 Gb of sequence data. The study combined high-throughput TCR immunosequencing, statistical association of individual TCRs with disease status, and machine learning to predict cytomegalovirus infection status. Besides the first cohort of 500 to 700 subjects, a separate validation cohort made up of 120 different subjects was used. Every discovery cohort repertoire had been produced on one sequencing platform. Typing coverage differed by locus: A, B, C, DRB1 and DQB1 were typed in about 629-640 donors, DQA1 in 522, DPA1 in 600 to 610, and DPB1 in roughly 450. Of the approximately 370 genotyped donors, roughly 80% were placed in the genetic ancestry cluster associated with self-reported Caucasian donors. Alongside the repertoire data, information on donor age, sex, ethnicity and CMV serostatus was compiled. The later analysis used no new phenotypic data to find candidate immune exposures, relying instead on TCR beta sequences and their occurrence across donors. HLA typing covered class I and class II loci at four-digit resolution. Approximately 300 gigabases of sequencing data and roughly 80 million unique TCR sequences made up an early release that covered over 550 HLA-typed donors. Genome-wide SNP genotypes for about 55% of the roughly 670 donors were used in a later genetic analysis, which treated that subset as a discovery cohort. In an earlier analysis of roughly 540 of the donors, high-throughput TCR beta sequencing was used to judge whether each TCR beta V gene segment behaved as functional or pseudogenic. A few DR-DQ haplotypes were treated as single units for association and clustering because of strong linkage in the cohort. The study profiled the T cell repertoires of under 850 subjects by immunosequencing and related them to cytomegalovirus serostatus. Among about 390 genotyped donors of the cohort, an average of about 240,000 unique TCR beta nucleotide sequences were sequenced per donor, roughly a sixth of them non-productive. The study was designed to test whether signatures of past pathogen exposure could be identified by cataloging public T cell receptors. A later analysis re-examined previously published TCR beta repertoires from 500 to 700 donors and added high-resolution HLA genotyping to investigate patterns of TCR occurrence.

CDR1 and CDR2 were assigned from the germline V gene as LGHNA and YSLEER. Spanning cysteine to phenylalanine, the CDR3 consists of 15 amino acids. Only the CDR3 portion is preserved as DNA: 45 bases, with reading frame beginning at the first base. V loses 2 bases of germline sequence and J loses 0 bases, and the interval between the two ends is 7 bases. This clone was counted between two and nine times. No cognate antigen has been identified for it. Per-nucleotide qualities are absent, and no much larger clonotype sits a single base away. The cohort consisted of approximately 690 healthy bone marrow donors. All cohort members were sampled while nominally healthy, although unrecorded immune exposures were likely present. The donor was CMV seronegative and was included in the group of 352 seronegative cohort members. A peripheral blood sample was collected from each donor, and TCR beta sequencing was performed on peripheral blood mononuclear cells. The Qiagen DNeasy Blood Extraction Kit was used to extract genomic DNA from the blood cell samples.

What the authors observed across the whole study: A further reported finding was that TCR beta sequences accurately predicted the HLA-A and HLA-B alleles for most subjects in the first cohort. A later analysis reported that several top co-occurrence clusters appeared linked to parvovirus B19, influenza, CMV and Epstein-Barr virus. Because the 87-base-pair reads could not distinguish some IMGT-functional V segments, including TRBV6-2 and TRBV6-3, those segments were excluded. V-gene and J-gene trimming of TCR beta chains was associated with a missense DCLRE1C variant in a later genetic analysis, and the association was replicated in an independent cohort. Because HLA typing was missing for some donors at each locus, association tests included only the typed subset. The authors suggested that the approach could potentially be extended to other disease states and immunological phenotypes. The classifier was reported to diagnose cytomegalovirus status with high specificity and sensitivity in both the original cohort and the validation cohort. Because counts were too low, fewer than 20 rarely observed V segments, including chromosome 9 orphons, were excluded from the earlier analysis of under 650 of the donors. In a later analysis, most CMV-associated TCR beta chains were found to appear HLA-restricted, with HLA associations seemingly driven largely by CMV exposure. Most TCR sequences were seen in very few donors, while some public TCRs were found in many individuals. Assigning TCR associations to individual alleles was difficult when HLA alleles, especially DR and DQ, strongly co-occurred. In a later genetic analysis, fewer N-insertions in productive TCRs were reported among donors in an Asian-associated ancestry cluster than the approximately 710-donor mean. According to a later analysis, TCR association rates differed among HLA loci, with DRB1 alleles showing the most associated TCRs and HLA-C alleles showing the fewest. At a false discovery rate of 0.05, a later analysis linked 15,000 to 20,000 TCR beta sequences to specific HLA alleles. Compared with equally common non-associated chains, HLA-associated TCR beta chains in a later analysis were more clonally expanded and had lower generation probabilities. The study gave a list of around 170 TCR beta chains associated with cytomegalovirus. Broadly in line with IMGT annotations, most TCR beta V segments showed up in productive rearrangements about 87% or about 30% of the time in an earlier analysis of 450 to 750 of the donors. In this cohort, only TCR beta chains were sequenced, and detectable features were limited by the absence of alpha or paired-chain data. The sequencing pipeline was judged likely to have produced a cluster of highly shared sequence variants as a technical artifact. A few of the identified cytomegalovirus-associated TCR beta chains were confirmed in vitro to be specific for cytomegalovirus antigens. Linkage disequilibrium might explain the correlated functional status among segregating V segments, but an unknown experimental factor could not be ruled out. Presence/absence analyses assumed roughly uniform sequencing depth across donors, an assumption that may not hold. The only immune exposure information available for the cohort was CMV serostatus.

Libraries were constructed by the immunoSEQ multiplex PCR assay. For the multiplex PCR, a mixture combining 60 forward primers for TCR Vbeta segments and 13 reverse primers for TCR Jbeta segments was used. The CDR3 region of rearranged TCR beta genes was amplified from genomic DNA with a multiplex PCR assay. On the Illumina HiSeq System, the amplified TCR beta libraries were sequenced as 87-base-pair reads. In the original analysis: A later analysis tallied roughly 80 million unique TCR beta chains across the 666 repertoires, and about 12 million of those chains were shared by two or more donors. Raw reads were error-corrected and collapsed into unique sequences by a nearest-neighbor algorithm in which closely related sequences were merged to remove PCR and sequencing errors. CDR3 sequences were aligned to IMGT reference sequences to assign V, D and J gene segments. For a sequence to be retained, a match of at least six nucleotides was required to both a V gene segment and a J gene segment. Rearrangements were called productive when the CDR3 lacked stop codons and stayed in frame with V and J; all others were non-productive. CDR3 was defined according to IMGT convention as the region running from the second conserved V-encoded cysteine to the conserved J-encoded phenylalanine. Sequences without an unambiguous match to a single V gene segment were excluded from the earlier analysis of 500 to 700 of the donors. In an earlier analysis of about 590 of the donors, a V segment was called functional when productive rearrangements were above 56.7%, and segregating when the standard deviation between donors exceeded 5%. A statistical classification framework was developed to diagnose cytomegalovirus status using the catalog of TCR beta chain sequences. V and J gene assignment, in a later analysis, came from comparing TCR nucleotide sequences with IMGT/GENE-DB human TR gene sequences. The TCRdist pipeline was used in a later analysis to assign CDR3 sequences and most-parsimonious VDJ recombination scenarios. In a later analysis, every TCR beta chain was defined by the combination of its CDR3 amino acid sequence and its V-gene family, and reads without a unique V-gene family were dropped. In a later analysis, nearly 600 highly shared, low-generation-probability nucleotide sequences were removed to address suspected cross-contamination and a sequencing artifact. In a later analysis, a clonal expansion index was calculated for each public chain from normalized within-repertoire ranks of inferred template counts. A later analysis computed generation probabilities with a VDJ recombination model fitted to out-of-frame rearrangements, and checked the results against IGoR. A later analysis scored TCR-TCR, TCR-HLA and TCR-CMV co-occurrence with hypergeometric tests, applying a repertoire-size bias correction to TCR pairs. A later analysis estimated false discovery rates by permuting HLA or CMV assignments 20 times. In a later analysis, co-occurring TCRs were grouped with DBSCAN, and TCRdist sequence similarity was added when clustering was performed within HLA-allele-positive subsets. Repertoires with fewer than 30,000 or more than 120,000 public chains, plus five repertoires with anomalous nucleotide sharing, were excluded from co-occurrence clustering. TCRdb provides this immuneACCESS table in a form limited to in-frame rearrangements. Some clones are lacking; in checked studies, under half of them reflect an unresolved V gene, and why the rest are absent is not known. That table furnishes V, J and clone size, whereas the DNA furnished D and trimming. The sample yields about 200,000 clones; 65% to 90% were counted once. In total, the top ten clones hold around 1.5% of the sample.

The specimen sequenced was PBMCs. This TCR came from a girl aged 10-17 years in good health and CMV-seronegative. The V and J genes are TRBV4-3 and TRBJ1-4, with the D gene too uncertain to name. The DNA reads as follows: TGCGCCAGCAGCCAAACGCTAGCAACTAATGAAAAACTGTTTTTT. Protein translation: CASSQTLATNEKLFF.